Listed below are T cell receptor beta chains from one sample, sequenced in a study of vaccination effects on CD4 cells after COVID-19. These receptors lack a known antigen. The method was immunoSEQ multiplex PCR; TCRdb's version includes in-frame clones alone and lacks a portion of them. The sample lists 50,000 or so clones, approximately 75% occurring once. Sequenced material: CD4+ T cells from PBMCs cultured with HCoV-OC43 spike peptides, taken before COVID-19 vaccination. The source of these receptors is a human donor who received a COVID-19 vaccine. The CDR3 runs from the conserved cysteine through the conserved F or W. The D gene is left open where the match is weak. Clone sizes are given selectively: once, few, many, or a class where the clone is expanded.

d_gene: TRBD1; abundance: -; j_gene: TRBJ1-2; v_gene: TRBV5-1; CDR3nt: TGCGCCAGCAGCTTAGGCCGGGACAGGGCCTATGGCTACACCTTC; CDR3aa: CASSLGRDRAYGYTF
d_gene: -; abundance: -; j_gene: TRBJ1-5; v_gene: TRBV28; CDR3nt: TGTGCCAGCAGTTTATTGAGGCAGCCCCAGCATTTT; CDR3aa: CASSLLRQPQHF
d_gene: -; abundance: few; j_gene: TRBJ1-3; v_gene: TRBV19; CDR3nt: TGTGCCAGTAAGAGGGCGGACGGAAACACCATATATTTT; CDR3aa: CASKRADGNTIYF
d_gene: -; abundance: once; j_gene: TRBJ2-3; v_gene: TRBV24-1; CDR3nt: TGTGCCACCAGTGACCAAAACACGCCAGGCACAGATACGCAGTATTTT; CDR3aa: CATSDQNTPGTDTQYF
d_gene: -; abundance: -; j_gene: TRBJ1-5; v_gene: TRBV6-5; CDR3nt: TGTGCCAGCAACCGGATTGATCATAGCAATCAGCCCCAGCATTTT; CDR3aa: CASNRIDHSNQPQHF
d_gene: -; abundance: -; j_gene: TRBJ1-2; v_gene: TRBV4-3; CDR3nt: TGCGCCAGCAGCCAGGAAATTCTCCGCCGTGGCTACACCTTC; CDR3aa: CASSQEILRRGYTF
d_gene: TRBD1; abundance: -; j_gene: TRBJ1-1; v_gene: TRBV6-5; CDR3nt: TGTGCCAGCAGGACAGGGCTGAACACTGAAGCTTTCTTT; CDR3aa: CASRTGLNTEAFF
d_gene: -; abundance: -; j_gene: TRBJ1-1; v_gene: TRBV7-2; CDR3nt: TGTGCCAGCAGCTTAGACCGGGGGGCCACTGAAGCTTTCTTT; CDR3aa: CASSLDRGATEAFF
d_gene: -; abundance: once; j_gene: TRBJ2-3; v_gene: TRBV21-1; CDR3nt: TGTGCCAGCAGCAAGCGACACAGGGCCTGGGAAGATACGCAGTATTTT; CDR3aa: CASSKRHRAWEDTQYF
d_gene: TRBD1; abundance: -; j_gene: TRBJ1-1; v_gene: TRBV10-1; CDR3nt: TGCGCCAGCAGTGACCCCAGACAGGGAGTGGGGACTGAAGCTTTCTTT; CDR3aa: CASSDPRQGVGTEAFF
d_gene: -; abundance: -; j_gene: TRBJ1-1; v_gene: TRBV5-1; CDR3nt: TGCGCCAGCAGCCCCTTGACAGCACTTAAGAACACTGAAGCTTTCTTT; CDR3aa: CASSPLTALKNTEAFF
d_gene: -; abundance: few; j_gene: TRBJ2-2; v_gene: TRBV5-1; CDR3nt: TGCGCCAGCAGCTTGTCCCCGGGACGCGCTACCGGGGAGCTGTTTTTT; CDR3aa: CASSLSPGRATGELFF
d_gene: -; abundance: -; j_gene: TRBJ1-5; v_gene: TRBV7-2; CDR3nt: TGTGCCAGCAGCTTATTTGGAGGGTCCTATCAGCTCCAGCATTTT; CDR3aa: CASSLFGGSYQLQHF
d_gene: TRBD1; abundance: -; j_gene: TRBJ2-1; v_gene: TRBV24-1; CDR3nt: TGTGCCACCAAACGGACAGGGGTCAATGAGCAGTTCTTC; CDR3aa: CATKRTGVNEQFF
d_gene: TRBD1; abundance: -; j_gene: TRBJ2-2; v_gene: TRBV9; CDR3nt: TGTGCCAGCAGTGGACAGGGGAACACCGGGGAGCTGTTTTTT; CDR3aa: CASSGQGNTGELFF
d_gene: -; abundance: -; j_gene: TRBJ2-5; v_gene: TRBV6-2/TRBV6-3; CDR3nt: TGTGCCAGCAGTTCCCGACGGGGAGTGGGAGAGACCCAGTACTTC; CDR3aa: CASSSRRGVGETQYF
d_gene: TRBD1; abundance: few; j_gene: TRBJ2-5; v_gene: TRBV14; CDR3nt: TGTGCCAGCAGCTTGCGACAGGGGGCGCGGGAGACCCAGTACTTC; CDR3aa: CASSLRQGARETQYF
d_gene: TRBD1; abundance: -; j_gene: TRBJ1-2; v_gene: TRBV19; CDR3nt: TGTGCCAGTATGGGGGACAGGATCCCCTACTATGGCTACACCTTC; CDR3aa: CASMGDRIPYYGYTF